This T cell receptor beta chain was sequenced during a study of Ad26.COV2.S vaccination and SARS-CoV-2 variants. Study-wide background: Once, or twice with 56 days between doses, Ad26.COV2.S was given intramuscularly.

Treatment indicated: around 19 received Ad26.COV2.S at low or high dose, single or two shots; 5 received placebo; per-sample allocation not given. It was on day 63 after the first vaccine or placebo injection that samples were taken. Sequencing used immunoSEQ multiplex PCR; TCRdb keeps in-frame clones, though not all of them. The sample consists of roughly 680,000 clones, roughly 90% of them appearing once. The V gene lost 6 bases and the J gene lost 2 bases, with 19 bases spanning the gap. In germline, CDR1 is MNHEY, CDR2 SMNVEV (reference sequence). The CDR3 has 16 amino acids. This TCR was sampled from a person aged 18-65 years who received the Ad26.COV2.S COVID-19 vaccine or a placebo. Sequenced here: peripheral blood, sampled in a trial of Ad26.COV2.S vaccine versus placebo. This chain joins TRBV27 and TRBJ1-2; a weak D match, TRBD1 (6 bases). CDR3 protein: CASRTHRGGANYGYTF. CDR3 bases: TGTGCCAGCAGAACCCATCGGGGGGGGGCCAACTATGGCTACACCTTC.